The TCR beta chain described here comes from a study of T cell responses to AZD1222 COVID-19 vaccine. The CDR3 has 14 residues. Germline-derived CDR1 and CDR2 are LNHNV and YYDKDF (reference sequence). With 2 bases removed from V and 0 bases from J, the gap between germline ends came to 5 bases. Sequenced by immunoSEQ multiplex PCR; TCRdb stores in-frame clones only, minus some. The sample lists around 130,000 clones, more than 85% occurring once. This receptor was obtained from an adult who received the AZD1222 COVID-19 vaccine. Sequencing used peripheral blood, obtained 28 days after the second AZD1222 dose. The chain combines TRBV15 with TRBJ1-5; D remains unclear. The CDR3 DNA sequence: TGTGCCACCAGCAGATCTAATAGCAATCAGCCCCAGCATTTT. Translated: CATSRSNSNQPQHF.